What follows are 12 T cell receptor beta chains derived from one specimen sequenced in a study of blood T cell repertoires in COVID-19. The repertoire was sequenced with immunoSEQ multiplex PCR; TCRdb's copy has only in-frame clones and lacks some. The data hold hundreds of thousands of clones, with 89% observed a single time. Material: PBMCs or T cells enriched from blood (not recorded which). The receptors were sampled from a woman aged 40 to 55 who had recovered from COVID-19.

CDR3 loop: CASSYRTSGYEQYF. Written as DNA, the CDR3 is TGTGCCAGCAGTTACCGGACTAGCGGCTACGAGCAGTACTTC. V is TRBV6-5 and J is TRBJ2-7; the match to TRBD2 covers 10 bases. The trim removed 2 bases at V and 3 bases at J, leaving 1 base unmatched. The germline gives CDR1 MNHEY, CDR2 SVGAGI. This CDR3 comprises 14 residues.

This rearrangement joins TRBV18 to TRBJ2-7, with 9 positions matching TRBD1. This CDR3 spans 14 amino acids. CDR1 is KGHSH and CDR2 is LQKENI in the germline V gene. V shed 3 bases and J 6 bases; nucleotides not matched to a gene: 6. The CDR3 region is CASSPIETGGEQYF. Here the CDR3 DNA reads TGTGCCAGCTCACCTATTGAGACAGGGGGCGAGCAGTACTTC.

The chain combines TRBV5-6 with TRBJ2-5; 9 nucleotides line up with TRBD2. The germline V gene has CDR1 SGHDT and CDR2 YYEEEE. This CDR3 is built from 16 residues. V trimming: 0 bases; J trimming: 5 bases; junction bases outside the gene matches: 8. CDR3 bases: TGTGCCAGCAGCTTGGCGCTAGCGGGGCCAATGGAGACCCAGTACTTC. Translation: CASSLALAGPMETQYF.

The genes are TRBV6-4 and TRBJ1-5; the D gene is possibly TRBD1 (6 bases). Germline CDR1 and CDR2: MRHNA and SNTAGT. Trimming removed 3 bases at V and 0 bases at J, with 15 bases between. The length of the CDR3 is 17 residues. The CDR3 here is CASSEDGGQISNQPQHF. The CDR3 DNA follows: TGTGCCAGCAGTGAGGACGGCGGACAGATTAGCAATCAGCCCCAGCATTTT.

Here the CDR3 DNA reads TGTGCCAGCAGTTACCGACAGGATTATGGCTACACCTTC. Amino acid sequence: CASSYRQDYGYTF. This sequence joins TRBV6-2 or TRBV6-3 and TRBJ1-2, with D tentatively TRBD1 (6 bases). The CDR3 runs to 13 residues. The germline CDR1 and CDR2 sequences are MNHEY and SVGEGT. V was pared by 2 bases and J by 5 bases, with 9 bases between.

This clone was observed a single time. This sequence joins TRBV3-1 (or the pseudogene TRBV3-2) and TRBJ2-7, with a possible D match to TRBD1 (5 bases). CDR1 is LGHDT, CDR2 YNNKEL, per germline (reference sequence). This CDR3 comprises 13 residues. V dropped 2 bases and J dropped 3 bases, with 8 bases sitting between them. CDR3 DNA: TGTGCCAGCAGCCAACCAAGGGGCTACGAGCAGTACTTC. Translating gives CASSQPRGYEQYF.

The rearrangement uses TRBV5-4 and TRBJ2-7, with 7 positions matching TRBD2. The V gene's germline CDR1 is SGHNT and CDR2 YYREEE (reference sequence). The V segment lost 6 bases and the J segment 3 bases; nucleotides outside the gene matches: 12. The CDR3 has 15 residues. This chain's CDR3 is CASTSGLADNYEQYF. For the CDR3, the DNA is TGTGCCAGCACAAGTGGGCTAGCGGATAACTACGAGCAGTACTTC.

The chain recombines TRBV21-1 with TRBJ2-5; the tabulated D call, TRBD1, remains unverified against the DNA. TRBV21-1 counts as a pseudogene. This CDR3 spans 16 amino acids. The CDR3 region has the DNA TGTGCCAGCAGCAAAACAGGGGGCGAGGTGAAAGAGACCCAGTACTTC. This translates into CASSKTGGEVKETQYF.

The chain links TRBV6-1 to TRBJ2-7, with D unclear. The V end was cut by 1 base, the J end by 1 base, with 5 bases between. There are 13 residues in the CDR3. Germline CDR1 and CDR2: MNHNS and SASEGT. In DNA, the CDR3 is TGTGCCAGCAGTGAAGGCGGATCCTACGAGCAGTACTTC. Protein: CASSEGGSYEQYF.

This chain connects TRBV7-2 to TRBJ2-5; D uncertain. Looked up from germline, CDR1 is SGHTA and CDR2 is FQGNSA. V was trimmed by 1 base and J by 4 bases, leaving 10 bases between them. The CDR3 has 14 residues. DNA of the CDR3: TGTGCCAGCAGCTTAGAGTGGGCCGGAGAGACCCAGTACTTC. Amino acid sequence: CASSLEWAGETQYF.

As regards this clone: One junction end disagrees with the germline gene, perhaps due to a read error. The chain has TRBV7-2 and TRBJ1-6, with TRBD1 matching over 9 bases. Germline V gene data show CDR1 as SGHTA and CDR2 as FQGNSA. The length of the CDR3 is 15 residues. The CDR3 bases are TGTGCCAGCAGCGTAGCCGGGACAGGGAATTCACCCCTCCACTTT. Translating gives CASSVAGTGNSPLHF.

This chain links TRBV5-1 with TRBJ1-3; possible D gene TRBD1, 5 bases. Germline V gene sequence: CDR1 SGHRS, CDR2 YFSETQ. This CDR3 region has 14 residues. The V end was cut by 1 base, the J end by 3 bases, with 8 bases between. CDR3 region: CASSLMQGGNTIYF. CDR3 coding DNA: TGCGCCAGCAGCTTGATGCAGGGTGGAAACACCATATATTTT.